This TCR beta chain was identified during a study of identical twins. General study findings and limits: Part of the zero-insertion signal could reflect confounding by invariant MAIT and iNKT cells. Recombination models fit unrelated individuals' TCR alpha sharing but underestimated twins'. Abundant beta clonotypes from cord blood bore fewer insertions; memory repertoires lacked this pattern.

One entry per CDR3 protein results from TCRdb running MiXCR on the 5' RACE reads. Of more than 1.5 million distinct CDR3 sequences listed, around 29% are singletons. V shed 4 bases, J shed 2 bases, and the junction held 4 bases outside the gene matches. Germline loops: CDR1 DFQATT, CDR2 SNEGSKA (reference sequence). This CDR3 comprises 14 residues. This clonotype was recorded a few times. Its antigen is unidentified. The sequenced sample was cord blood. V gene TRBV20-1 combines with J gene TRBJ2-1; TRBD1 matches at 8 bases. The TCR originated in a newborn girl in good health. The CDR3 reads CSAIDRGPYNEQFF. The CDR3 DNA follows: TGCAGTGCTATTGACAGGGGCCCCTACAATGAGCAGTTCTTC.